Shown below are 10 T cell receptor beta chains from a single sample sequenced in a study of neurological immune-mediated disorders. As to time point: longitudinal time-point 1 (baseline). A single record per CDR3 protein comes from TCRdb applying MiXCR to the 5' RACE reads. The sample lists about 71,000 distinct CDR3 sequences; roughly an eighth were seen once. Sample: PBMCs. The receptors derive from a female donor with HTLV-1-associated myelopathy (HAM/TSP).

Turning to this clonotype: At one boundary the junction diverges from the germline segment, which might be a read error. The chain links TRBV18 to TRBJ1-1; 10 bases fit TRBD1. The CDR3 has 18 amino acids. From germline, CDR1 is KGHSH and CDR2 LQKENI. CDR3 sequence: CPSSPTGTGVVRVSEAFF. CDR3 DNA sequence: TGTCCCAGCTCACCGACGGGGACAGGGGTGGTTAGGGTTTCTGAAGCTTTCTTT.

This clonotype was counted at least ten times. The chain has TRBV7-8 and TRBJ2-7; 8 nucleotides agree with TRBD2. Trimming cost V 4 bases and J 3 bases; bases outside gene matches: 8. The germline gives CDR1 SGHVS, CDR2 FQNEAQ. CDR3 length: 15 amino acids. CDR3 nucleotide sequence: TGTGCCAGCAGCTACAGCGGGGGAGGAATCTACGAGCAGTACTTC. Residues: CASSYSGGGIYEQYF.

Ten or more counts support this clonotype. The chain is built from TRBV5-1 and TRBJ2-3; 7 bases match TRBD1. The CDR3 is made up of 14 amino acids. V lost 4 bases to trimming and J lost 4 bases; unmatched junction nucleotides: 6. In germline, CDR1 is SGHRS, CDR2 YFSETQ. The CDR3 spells CASSPTTGSDTQYF. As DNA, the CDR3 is TGCGCCAGCAGCCCGACGACAGGGTCAGATACGCAGTATTTT.

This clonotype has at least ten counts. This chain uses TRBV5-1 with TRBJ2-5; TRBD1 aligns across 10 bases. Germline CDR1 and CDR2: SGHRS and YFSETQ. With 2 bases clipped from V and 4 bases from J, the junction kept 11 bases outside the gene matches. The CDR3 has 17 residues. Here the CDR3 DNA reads TGCGCCAGCAGCTTTTTCGGTGGGACAGGGGTTGGAGAGACCCAGTACTTC. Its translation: CASSFFGGTGVGETQYF.

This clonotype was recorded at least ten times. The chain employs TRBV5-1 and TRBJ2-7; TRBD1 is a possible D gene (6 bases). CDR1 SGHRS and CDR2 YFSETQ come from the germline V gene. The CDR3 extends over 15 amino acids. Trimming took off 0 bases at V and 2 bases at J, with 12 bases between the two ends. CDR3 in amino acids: CASSLEPGVAYEQYF. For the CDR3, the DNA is TGCGCCAGCAGCTTGGAGCCAGGGGTGGCCTACGAGCAGTACTTC.

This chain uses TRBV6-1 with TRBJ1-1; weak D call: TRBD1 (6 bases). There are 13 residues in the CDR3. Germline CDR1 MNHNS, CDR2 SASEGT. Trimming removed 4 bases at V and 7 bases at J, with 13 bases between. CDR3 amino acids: CASSALGGSEAFF. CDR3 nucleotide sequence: TGTGCCAGCAGTGCCCTGGGGGGCAGTGAAGCTTTCTTT.

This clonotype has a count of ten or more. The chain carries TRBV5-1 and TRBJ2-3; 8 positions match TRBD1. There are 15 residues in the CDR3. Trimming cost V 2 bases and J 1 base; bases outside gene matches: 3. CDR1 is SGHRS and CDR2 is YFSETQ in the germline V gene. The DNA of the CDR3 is TGCGCCAGCAGCTTACAGACAGGGGGCACAGATACGCAGTATTTT. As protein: CASSLQTGGTDTQYF. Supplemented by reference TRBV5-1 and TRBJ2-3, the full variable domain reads KAGVTQTPRYLIKTRGQQVTLSCSPISGHRSVSWYQQTPGQGLQFLFEYFSETQRNKGNFPGRFSGRQFSNSRSEMNVSTLELGDSALYLCASSLQTGGTDTQYFGPGTRLTVL.

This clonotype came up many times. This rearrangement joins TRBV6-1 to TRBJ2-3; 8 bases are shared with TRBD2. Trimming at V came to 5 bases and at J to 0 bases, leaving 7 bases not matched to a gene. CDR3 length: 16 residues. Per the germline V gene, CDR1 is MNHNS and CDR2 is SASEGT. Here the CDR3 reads CASSRRSGGSTDTQYF. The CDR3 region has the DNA TGTGCCAGCAGTAGGCGAAGCGGGGGTAGCACAGATACGCAGTATTTT.

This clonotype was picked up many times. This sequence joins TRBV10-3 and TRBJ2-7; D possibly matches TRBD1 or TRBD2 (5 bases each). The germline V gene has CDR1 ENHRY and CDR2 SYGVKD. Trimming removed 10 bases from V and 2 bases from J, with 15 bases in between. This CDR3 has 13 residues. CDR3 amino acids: CATTGDGAYEQYF. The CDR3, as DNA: TGTGCCACCACCGGGGACGGAGCCTACGAGCAGTACTTC.

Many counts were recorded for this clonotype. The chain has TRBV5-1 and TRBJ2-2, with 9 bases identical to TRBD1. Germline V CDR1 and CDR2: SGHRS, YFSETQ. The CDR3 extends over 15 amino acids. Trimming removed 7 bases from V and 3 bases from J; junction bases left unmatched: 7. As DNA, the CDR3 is TGCGCCAGCCGACGGGACAGGGTTCACACCGGGGAGCTGTTTTTT. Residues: CASRRDRVHTGELFF.